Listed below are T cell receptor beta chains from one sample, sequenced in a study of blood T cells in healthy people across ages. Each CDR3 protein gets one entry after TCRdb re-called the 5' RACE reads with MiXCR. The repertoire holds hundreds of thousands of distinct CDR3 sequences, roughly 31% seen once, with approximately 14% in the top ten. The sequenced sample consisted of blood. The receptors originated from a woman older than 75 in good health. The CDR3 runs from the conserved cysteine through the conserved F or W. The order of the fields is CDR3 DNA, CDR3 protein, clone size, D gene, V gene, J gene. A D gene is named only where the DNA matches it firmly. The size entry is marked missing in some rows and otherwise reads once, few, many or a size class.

CDR3nt: TGTGCCAGCAGCTTGGGTGGGGGGGCCAGTAATGAGCAGTTCTTC
CDR3aa: CASSLGGGASNEQFF
abundance: many
d_gene: -
v_gene: TRBV5-5
j_gene: TRBJ2-1

CDR3nt: TGCGCCAGCAGCTTGGCCGATACAGGGGTCTATGGCTACACCTTC
CDR3aa: CASSLADTGVYGYTF
abundance: -
d_gene: TRBD1
v_gene: TRBV5-1
j_gene: TRBJ1-2

CDR3nt: TGCGCCAGCAGCAAACAACGAAAGGACACTGAAGCTTTCTTT
CDR3aa: CASSKQRKDTEAFF
abundance: few
d_gene: -
v_gene: TRBV5-1
j_gene: TRBJ1-1

CDR3nt: TGTGCCAGCAGAGAAGGGACAGGGGGCTTGAACACTGAAGCTTTCTTT
CDR3aa: CASREGTGGLNTEAFF
abundance: -
d_gene: TRBD1
v_gene: TRBV7-8
j_gene: TRBJ1-1

CDR3nt: TGTGCCAGCAGCGCTCGGGGGTCTGGCACAGATACGCAGTATTTT
CDR3aa: CASSARGSGTDTQYF
abundance: many
d_gene: -
v_gene: TRBV7-8
j_gene: TRBJ2-3

CDR3nt: TGCAGTGCTAGAAGAGCGGGAGAAGCTTGGGGGCTGAACGAGCAGTACTTC
CDR3aa: CSARRAGEAWGLNEQYF
abundance: -
d_gene: TRBD2
v_gene: TRBV20-1
j_gene: TRBJ2-7

CDR3nt: TGTGCCAGCAGCGACCGCGTCAAAGAGACCCAGTACTTC
CDR3aa: CASSDRVKETQYF
abundance: -
d_gene: -
v_gene: TRBV7-6
j_gene: TRBJ2-5

CDR3nt: TGTGCCAGCAGTGACAGGGGATACGTGAACACTGAAGCTTTCTTT
CDR3aa: CASSDRGYVNTEAFF
abundance: -
d_gene: -
v_gene: TRBV6-1
j_gene: TRBJ1-1

CDR3nt: TGTGCCAGCAGCTTAGACTCGGACACCTATAATTCACCCCTCCACTTT
CDR3aa: CASSLDSDTYNSPLHF
abundance: few
d_gene: -
v_gene: TRBV7-2
j_gene: TRBJ1-6

CDR3nt: TGCGCCAGCAGCCCGGGACAGGGGGACACTGAAGCTTTCTTT
CDR3aa: CASSPGQGDTEAFF
abundance: many
d_gene: TRBD1
v_gene: TRBV4-3
j_gene: TRBJ1-1

CDR3nt: TGCAGTGCTCTAGACAGGATCCCCAATCAGCCCCAGCATTTT
CDR3aa: CSALDRIPNQPQHF
abundance: -
d_gene: -
v_gene: TRBV20-1
j_gene: TRBJ1-5

CDR3nt: TGTGCCAGCAGCTTAGCACAGGGCACAGATACGCAGTATTTT
CDR3aa: CASSLAQGTDTQYF
abundance: many
d_gene: -
v_gene: TRBV5-1
j_gene: TRBJ2-3

CDR3nt: TGTGCCAGCAATCGGGACTCGGGAGGTGAGCAGTTCTTC
CDR3aa: CASNRDSGGEQFF
abundance: few
d_gene: TRBD2
v_gene: TRBV19
j_gene: TRBJ2-1

CDR3nt: TGTGCCAGCAGCTTAGGTCCCGGCAGGAACACCGGGGAGCTGTTTTTT
CDR3aa: CASSLGPGRNTGELFF
abundance: few
d_gene: -
v_gene: TRBV7-6
j_gene: TRBJ2-2

CDR3nt: TGTGCCAGCAGCTGGGCGCCTAGCAATCAGCCCCAGCATTTT
CDR3aa: CASSWAPSNQPQHF
abundance: once
d_gene: -
v_gene: TRBV5-6
j_gene: TRBJ1-5

CDR3nt: TGTGGCGGCAGCTTACGGGGCCTTGAGTATGGCTACACCTTC
CDR3aa: CGGSLRGLEYGYTF
abundance: -
d_gene: -
v_gene: TRBV7-2
j_gene: TRBJ1-2

CDR3nt: TGTGCCAGCAACAGGGACGGTCATGAGCAGTTCTTC
CDR3aa: CASNRDGHEQFF
abundance: -
d_gene: -
v_gene: TRBV2
j_gene: TRBJ2-1

CDR3nt: TGTGCCAGCAGCTTAGGGCAAGTGGGTGGAGGGGCAGATACGCAGTATTTT
CDR3aa: CASSLGQVGGGADTQYF
abundance: many
d_gene: -
v_gene: TRBV7-2
j_gene: TRBJ2-3

CDR3nt: TGCGCCAGCAGCTTGGGGTTGGGACAGGGCAACTCACCCCTCCACTTT
CDR3aa: CASSLGLGQGNSPLHF
abundance: many
d_gene: TRBD1
v_gene: TRBV5-1
j_gene: TRBJ1-6

CDR3nt: TGCGCCAGCAGCTTGGCTAGCGGGAACACAGATACGCAGTATTTT
CDR3aa: CASSLASGNTDTQYF
abundance: many
d_gene: TRBD2
v_gene: TRBV5-1
j_gene: TRBJ2-3

CDR3nt: TGTGCCAGCAGCTTGGCCGCTAGCGGGGCATCCTACGAGCAGTACTTC
CDR3aa: CASSLAASGASYEQYF
abundance: many
d_gene: TRBD2
v_gene: TRBV5-5
j_gene: TRBJ2-7

CDR3nt: TGTGCCAGCAGCGTATCTGGGACAAGCAATCAGCCCCAGCATTTT
CDR3aa: CASSVSGTSNQPQHF
abundance: -
d_gene: -
v_gene: TRBV9
j_gene: TRBJ1-5

CDR3nt: TGCAGTGCTCCTCTAACGACGGGAAATGAGCAGTTCTTC
CDR3aa: CSAPLTTGNEQFF
abundance: many
d_gene: -
v_gene: TRBV20-1
j_gene: TRBJ2-1

CDR3nt: TGCGCCAGCAGCCAAGATATCAGGGGCCACTTCTTCTATGGCTACACCTTC
CDR3aa: CASSQDIRGHFFYGYTF
abundance: many
d_gene: -
v_gene: TRBV4-3
j_gene: TRBJ1-2

CDR3nt: TGCGCCAGCAGCTTACCTAGTGACTCCTACAATGAGCAGTTCTTC
CDR3aa: CASSLPSDSYNEQFF
abundance: -
d_gene: -
v_gene: TRBV5-1
j_gene: TRBJ2-1

CDR3nt: TGTGCCAGCAGCGCAGTAGCGGGCCTGGCCTACGAGCAGTACTTC
CDR3aa: CASSAVAGLAYEQYF
abundance: -
d_gene: TRBD2
v_gene: TRBV7-6
j_gene: TRBJ2-7

CDR3nt: TGTGCCAGCAGTCGACAGGGTGTCCACGAGCAGTACTTC
CDR3aa: CASSRQGVHEQYF
abundance: many
d_gene: TRBD1
v_gene: TRBV2
j_gene: TRBJ2-7

CDR3nt: TGTGCCAGCAGCCAAGAACGGCTAGCGGGGGGCCTTACCTACAATGAGCAGTTCTTC
CDR3aa: CASSQERLAGGLTYNEQFF
abundance: many
d_gene: TRBD2
v_gene: TRBV3-1
j_gene: TRBJ2-1

CDR3nt: TGCAGGGCTAGTTGGCAGGGAGAGACCCAGTACTTC
CDR3aa: CRASWQGETQYF
abundance: few
d_gene: -
v_gene: TRBV20-1
j_gene: TRBJ2-5

CDR3nt: TGTGCCAGCAGTGTCGACCGGGCAGGGGGACAAGAGACCCAGTACTTC
CDR3aa: CASSVDRAGGQETQYF
abundance: many
d_gene: TRBD1
v_gene: TRBV6-1
j_gene: TRBJ2-5

CDR3nt: TGTGCCAGCAGCCAGACGACCGGGACACCGTTTCCGAACAATGAGCAGTTCTTC
CDR3aa: CASSQTTGTPFPNNEQFF
abundance: -
d_gene: -
v_gene: TRBV7-9
j_gene: TRBJ2-1

CDR3nt: TGCAGTGCTAGTTACCACCCTGGAGGGGGCTACACCTTC
CDR3aa: CSASYHPGGGYTF
abundance: -
d_gene: -
v_gene: TRBV20-1
j_gene: TRBJ1-2

CDR3nt: TGTGCCAGCAGTCCGAGGGTTCCATACGAGCAGTACTTC
CDR3aa: CASSPRVPYEQYF
abundance: many
d_gene: -
v_gene: TRBV14
j_gene: TRBJ2-7

CDR3nt: TGCGCCAGCAGCGGGGGACAGGGGGTTATGAACACTGAAGCTTTCTTT
CDR3aa: CASSGGQGVMNTEAFF
abundance: few
d_gene: TRBD1
v_gene: TRBV5-1
j_gene: TRBJ1-1

CDR3nt: TGCGCCAGCAGCTTGAGGGGGGGCTGCACTGAAGCTTTCTTT
CDR3aa: CASSLRGGCTEAFF
abundance: -
d_gene: -
v_gene: TRBV5-1
j_gene: TRBJ1-1

CDR3nt: TGCGCCAGCAGCCAAGGCGTCGGCGCCGCGGATTCAGATACGCAGTATTTT
CDR3aa: CASSQGVGAADSDTQYF
abundance: many
d_gene: -
v_gene: TRBV4-3
j_gene: TRBJ2-3

CDR3nt: TGCAGTGCGGGGGGCTACAATGAGCAGTTCTTC
CDR3aa: CSAGGYNEQFF
abundance: -
d_gene: TRBD2
v_gene: TRBV29-1
j_gene: TRBJ2-1

CDR3nt: TGCAGCGTCACCCTGTTGGGCACTGAAGCTTTCTTT
CDR3aa: CSVTLLGTEAFF
abundance: -
d_gene: -
v_gene: TRBV29-1
j_gene: TRBJ1-1

CDR3nt: TGCAGTGCGAGCGGGGGGACCCGATCCTACAATGAGCAGTTCTTC
CDR3aa: CSASGGTRSYNEQFF
abundance: once
d_gene: TRBD2
v_gene: TRBV20-1
j_gene: TRBJ2-1

CDR3nt: TGTGCCAGCAGCCAAGATTTCGGGGGACGCTCTGGAAACACCATATATTTT
CDR3aa: CASSQDFGGRSGNTIYF
abundance: -
d_gene: -
v_gene: TRBV4-2
j_gene: TRBJ1-3

CDR3nt: TGTGCCAGCAGCGTAGAGCTAGCTCTGAACACCGGGGAGCTGTTTTTT
CDR3aa: CASSVELALNTGELFF
abundance: -
d_gene: -
v_gene: TRBV9
j_gene: TRBJ2-2

CDR3nt: TGTGCCAGCAGCTTGCGGGATTCCGGCTATGGCTACACCTTC
CDR3aa: CASSLRDSGYGYTF
abundance: once
d_gene: -
v_gene: TRBV11-2
j_gene: TRBJ1-2

CDR3nt: TGTGCCAGCAGCTTAGCTCTTTTCCGATCTAATGAAAAACTGTTTTTT
CDR3aa: CASSLALFRSNEKLFF
abundance: many
d_gene: -
v_gene: TRBV7-9
j_gene: TRBJ1-4

CDR3nt: TGTGCCAGCAGCGGGTACGGGACACCCATGAACACTGAAGCTTTCTTT
CDR3aa: CASSGYGTPMNTEAFF
abundance: many
d_gene: -
v_gene: TRBV5-6
j_gene: TRBJ1-1

CDR3nt: TGCGCCAGCAGCCACGCTGACAGCCGCTCCTACGAGCAGTACTTC
CDR3aa: CASSHADSRSYEQYF
abundance: many
d_gene: -
v_gene: TRBV4-1
j_gene: TRBJ2-7

CDR3nt: TGTGCCAGCAAGCGAAGGGCGGGGGTTTCAGATACGCAGTATTTT
CDR3aa: CASKRRAGVSDTQYF
abundance: few
d_gene: TRBD2
v_gene: TRBV2
j_gene: TRBJ2-3

CDR3nt: TGTGCCAGCAGTCCCATGGGACAGGGGAACCAGCCCCAGCATTTT
CDR3aa: CASSPMGQGNQPQHF
abundance: -
d_gene: TRBD1
v_gene: TRBV6-2/TRBV6-3
j_gene: TRBJ1-5

CDR3nt: TGTGCCAGCAGCTTTGGGACAGGTCGCGAGCAGTACTTC
CDR3aa: CASSFGTGREQYF
abundance: few
d_gene: TRBD1
v_gene: TRBV7-8
j_gene: TRBJ2-7

CDR3nt: TGTGCCAGCAGAAGGGGGACGGTGAATTCACCCCTCCACTTT
CDR3aa: CASRRGTVNSPLHF
abundance: many
d_gene: -
v_gene: TRBV7-9
j_gene: TRBJ1-6

CDR3nt: TGCAGTGCTAGGCCGACTAGCGTGGAGACCCAGTACTTC
CDR3aa: CSARPTSVETQYF
abundance: many
d_gene: TRBD2
v_gene: TRBV20-1
j_gene: TRBJ2-5